The 30 T cell receptor beta chains below come from one sample, sequenced in a study of blood T cells in healthy people across ages. Alongside a J-beta primer mix, a sample-barcoded 5' primer served in a second PCR lasting about 7 to 12 cycles. Each CDR3 protein is one row after TCRdb ran MiXCR on the 5' RACE reads. The table has roughly 1,500,000 distinct CDR3 sequences, about 35% seen once; the top ten hold roughly 12%. The sequencing sample was made of blood. These receptors were collected from a woman aged 25-40 years in good health.

The rearrangement joins TRBV28 to TRBJ1-2, with D tentatively TRBD1 (5 bases). V lost 3 bases and J lost 4, with 15 bases in between. This CDR3 has 15 residues. The germline V gene encodes CDR1 MDHEN and CDR2 SYDVKM. CDR3: CASSFFGARGYGYTF. The DNA of the CDR3 is TGTGCCAGCAGTTTCTTCGGGGCGCGAGGCTATGGCTACACCTTC.

V is TRBV6-1 and J is TRBJ1-2; TRBD1 aligns across 9 bases. Trimming removed 0 bases from V and 5 bases from J; junction bases left unmatched: 10. The CDR3 is 17 amino acids. Per the germline V gene, CDR1 is MNHNS and CDR2 is SASEGT. The CDR3 loop reads CASSEADRGSLYYGYTF. DNA of the CDR3: TGTGCCAGCAGTGAAGCGGACAGGGGCTCTTTATATTATGGCTACACCTTC.

This clonotype was detected many times. The rearrangement joins TRBV3-1 to TRBJ2-7; no reliable D call. Between the trimmed V and J ends, which lost 0 bases and 3 bases, there was a span of 6 bases. This CDR3 has 13 amino acids. CDR1 LGHDT and CDR2 YNNKEL come from the germline V gene (reference sequence). The CDR3 coding sequence is TGTGCCAGCAGCCAAGAGCAGCACTACGAGCAGTACTTC. Its protein product is CASSQEQHYEQYF.

The CDR3 region has the DNA TGTGCCAGCAGCTCCGGGCTCTCAGAGGGCAACACCTTC. Translated, it gives CASSSGLSEGNTF. The gene calls are TRBV11-2 and TRBJ1-2; D is ambiguous. Germline V lookup: CDR1 SGHAT, CDR2 FQNNGV. This CDR3 is 13 amino acids long. The ends were cut back, 4 bases at V and 12 bases at J, with 18 bases in the middle.

This chain links TRBV28 with TRBJ2-5; 12 bases fit TRBD1. The DNA matches TRBJ2-7 better at its end, which makes the J call doubtful. Germline V gives CDR1 MDHEN, CDR2 SYDVKM. CDR3 length: 16 residues. The CDR3 nucleotides read TGTGCCAGCACCCCAGCGCCGGGACAGGGGGCTTACGAGCAGTACTTC. The encoded protein is CASTPAPGQGAYEQYF.

J is TRBJ2-1 and V is TRBV5-1, with 10 bases fitting TRBD2. Trimming removed 0 bases from V and 7 bases from J; junction bases left unmatched: 7. Germline-derived CDR1 and CDR2 are SGHRS and YFSETQ. There are 16 residues in the CDR3. CDR3 nucleotides: TGCGCCAGCAGCTTGGGCAGCGGGGGGGCTAAAAATGAGCAGTTCTTC. It translates to CASSLGSGGAKNEQFF.

The chain recombines TRBV7-2 with TRBJ2-1; 7 nucleotides align to TRBD2. The V segment lost 5 bases and the J segment 4 bases; nucleotides outside the gene matches: 11. Per the germline V gene, CDR1 is SGHTA and CDR2 is FQGNSA. The length of the CDR3 is 16 residues. Here the CDR3 DNA reads TGTGCCAGCAGCCCGGGCAGCGGGACGCTTTACAATGAGCAGTTCTTC. Translation: CASSPGSGTLYNEQFF.

This rearrangement joins TRBV5-1 to TRBJ2-1; no firm D call. The CDR3 is 15 amino acids. Germline V CDR1 and CDR2: SGHRS, YFSETQ. V was clipped by 0 bases and J by 5 bases, with 12 bases between them. CDR3 loop: CASSLALSTNNEQFF. In DNA, the CDR3 is TGCGCCAGCAGCTTGGCCCTGAGTACGAACAATGAGCAGTTCTTC. The whole variable domain, remainder taken from reference TRBV5-1 and TRBJ2-1, is KAGVTQTPRYLIKTRGQQVTLSCSPISGHRSVSWYQQTPGQGLQFLFEYFSETQRNKGNFPGRFSGRQFSNSRSEMNVSTLELGDSALYLCASSLALSTNNEQFFGPGTRLTVL.

In regard to this clonotype: A much bigger clone sits one base away, suggesting this may be a read error. This chain links TRBV29-1 with TRBJ1-1; D is unresolved. Trimming cost V 4 bases and J 1 base, with 13 bases left between them. CDR3 size: 14 residues. The V gene's germline CDR1 is SQVTM and CDR2 ANQGSEA. CDR3 sequence (DNA): TGCAGCGTTGTAGATCTGCCGTCGAACACTGAAGCTTTCTTT. Translation: CSVVDLPSNTEAFF.

This clonotype was counted between two and nine times. The J gene is TRBJ2-2, the V gene TRBV12-3 or TRBV12-4; the D call may be TRBD1 or TRBD2 (5 bases each). Trimming pared 1 base from V and 5 bases from J, leaving 20 bases between. The CDR3 is 18 residues long. The CDR3 DNA sequence: TGTGCCAGCAGTTTAGTCGTGAGGGGCATACTTCGGACCGGGGAGCTGTTTTTT. This codes for CASSLVVRGILRTGELFF.

This clonotype was detected many times. This chain links TRBV12-3 or TRBV12-4 with TRBJ2-5, with D perhaps matching TRBD1 or TRBD2 (5 bases each). Trimming shortened V by 6 bases and J by 4 bases, and 15 bases separated the two germline ends. The CDR3 loop spans 14 amino acids. In DNA, the CDR3 is TGTGCCAGCAGCCGGGACCTAGCTGTAGAGACCCAGTACTTC. This translates into CASSRDLAVETQYF.

This clonotype came up a few times. V is TRBV20-1 and J is TRBJ1-2; D possibly corresponds to TRBD1 (6 bases). The CDR3 length is 14 residues. V lost 6 bases and J lost 1, with 15 bases in between. Germline CDR1 DFQATT, CDR2 SNEGSKA (reference sequence). This CDR3 reads CSAPRGGYNYGYTF. The DNA for the CDR3 is TGCAGTGCCCCGAGGGGGGGATATAACTATGGCTACACCTTC.

CDR3: CSARAQGLADNEQYF. Here the CDR3 DNA reads TGCAGTGCTAGAGCCCAGGGACTAGCAGACAATGAGCAGTACTTC. The rearrangement uses TRBV20-1 and TRBJ2-5; 9 bases agree with TRBD2. CDR1 DFQATT and CDR2 SNEGSKA come from the germline V gene (reference sequence). V lost 1 base to trimming and J lost 11 bases; unmatched junction nucleotides: 14. This CDR3 is built from 15 residues.

The CDR3 reads CASTSQTGEQYF. The CDR3 nucleotides read TGTGCCAGCACTTCTCAGACAGGCGAGCAGTACTTC. This chain connects TRBV27 to TRBJ2-7, with a weak D call TRBD1 (6 bases). Germline V CDR1 and CDR2: MNHEY, SMNVEV (reference sequence). V lost 7 bases to trimming and J lost 6 bases, with 13 bases between them. The length of the CDR3 is 12 residues.

There are a few counts of this clonotype. This chain uses TRBV2 with TRBJ2-1; 10 positions agree with TRBD2. The CDR3 spans 16 residues. Trimming took 0 bases from V and 8 from J; bases not matched to a gene: 7. Germline V gene sequence: CDR1 SNHLY, CDR2 FYNNEI. This chain's CDR3 is CASSEAREREGDEQFF. The DNA of the CDR3 is TGTGCCAGCAGTGAAGCGCGTGAGCGGGAGGGCGATGAGCAGTTCTTC.

The gene calls are TRBV7-2 and TRBJ2-1; no reliable D call. The CDR3 extends over 13 amino acids. The V end was cut by 5 bases, the J end by 7 bases, with 12 bases between. Germline assignment: CDR1 SGHTA and CDR2 FQGNSA. The chain's CDR3 is CASSLLTFNEQFF. CDR3 DNA sequence: TGTGCCAGCAGCCTCCTAACATTTAATGAGCAGTTCTTC.

CDR3 coding DNA: TGTGCCAGCAGCCGGGCGGGAGAACTTGAGCAGTTCTTC. It translates to CASSRAGELEQFF. V gene TRBV7-7 combines with J gene TRBJ2-1; 7 nucleotides align to TRBD2. CDR3 length: 13 amino acids. Germline lookup yields CDR1 SSHAT and CDR2 FNYEAQ (reference sequence). Unmatched junction bases numbered 7, after V lost 5 bases and J lost 9 bases.

The rearrangement links TRBV3-1 to TRBJ2-3; D is undetermined. Trimming removed 2 bases at V and 8 bases at J, with 8 bases between. The CDR3 length is 12 residues. Germline CDR1 is LGHDT and CDR2 is YNNKEL (reference sequence). The CDR3 reads CASSQIDRTQYF. In DNA, the CDR3 is TGTGCCAGCAGCCAAATAGACCGTACGCAGTATTTT.

Concerning this clonotype itself: A read error may be the cause here, since a much bigger clone is one base away. This CDR3 reads CASSRESLAGIREQYF. In DNA form, the CDR3 reads TGCGCCAGCAGCCGAGAGAGTCTAGCGGGAATAAGGGAGCAGTACTTC. V gene TRBV4-1 combines with J gene TRBJ2-7; 9 bases line up with TRBD2. Germline trimming cut 4 bases from V and 7 bases from J; bases unmatched to any gene: 14. The CDR3 loop spans 16 amino acids. Per germline, CDR1 MGHRA and CDR2 YSYEKL.

This clonotype has ten or more counts. The V call is TRBV3-1, the J call TRBJ1-2, with D possibly being TRBD1 (5 bases). CDR1 is LGHDT and CDR2 is YNNKEL in the germline V gene (reference sequence). This CDR3 contains 14 residues. V lost 6 bases to trimming and J lost 4 bases, with 15 bases between them. CDR3 loop: CASSPFQGSYGYTF. CDR3 coding DNA: TGTGCCAGCAGTCCATTTCAGGGATCCTATGGCTACACCTTC.

This clonotype was picked up a small number of times. The genes are TRBV20-1 and TRBJ2-7; no definite D call. V lost 8 bases and J 0 bases, leaving 14 bases between the germline ends. The germline V gene has CDR1 DFQATT and CDR2 SNEGSKA (reference sequence). The CDR3 runs to 13 residues. The CDR3 loop is CSTEPSDSYEQYF. In DNA, the CDR3 is TGCAGTACAGAACCATCTGACTCCTACGAGCAGTACTTC.

This chain uses TRBV27 with TRBJ2-3; TRBD2 aligns across 7 bases. This CDR3 has 16 amino acids. Germline V CDR1 and CDR2: MNHEY, SMNVEV (reference sequence). V lost 5 bases, J lost 4 bases, and 12 bases stayed unmatched. Here the CDR3 reads CASSLSLYGRADTQYF. In nucleotides, the CDR3 is TGTGCCAGCAGTCTCTCCTTATATGGGAGGGCAGATACGCAGTATTTT.

The chain has TRBV5-5 and TRBJ1-2; possible D gene TRBD1, 5 bases. V was shortened by 0 bases and J by 3 bases, with 12 bases between the two germline ends. Germline loops: CDR1 SGHKS, CDR2 YYEKEE (reference sequence). The CDR3 length is 15 residues. The CDR3, as DNA: TGTGCCAGCAGCTTGGGGCCGGGGGTGGACTATGGCTACACCTTC. Amino acids: CASSLGPGVDYGYTF.

CDR3 DNA: TGTGCCAGCAGTTACCAAGTTACCTATGGCTACACCTTC. This gives the protein CASSYQVTYGYTF. The chain uses TRBV6-2 or TRBV6-3 and TRBJ1-2; D not resolved. V gave up 2 bases and J gave up 4 bases, with 8 bases separating them. Germline-derived CDR1 and CDR2 are MNHEY and SVGEGT. This CDR3 is built from 13 residues.

A few counts support this clonotype. The rearrangement joins TRBV5-1 to TRBJ2-5, with 9 positions matching TRBD1. The germline V gene has CDR1 SGHRS and CDR2 YFSETQ. This CDR3 is 15 amino acids long. V shed 0 bases and J 5 bases; nucleotides not matched to a gene: 5. The CDR3 region has the DNA TGCGCCAGCAGCTTGGCGGGACAGGGTCCCGAGACCCAGTACTTC. Encoded protein: CASSLAGQGPETQYF.

The sample holds one count of this clonotype. Mismatch with germline at one junction end may stem from a read error. The V gene is TRBV7-9, the J gene TRBJ2-7; the match to TRBD2 covers 12 bases. CDR1 is SEHNR and CDR2 is FQNEAQ in the germline V gene (reference sequence). The CDR3 sequence is 16 residues long. CDR3 DNA: TGTGCCAGCAGCCCCCGACTAGCGGGAGCTCCCTACAAGCAGTACTTC. It codes for CASSPRLAGAPYKQYF.

This clonotype was detected ten times or more. The chain is built from TRBV7-2 and TRBJ2-7; tentative D call: TRBD2 (5 bases). Germline V gene sequence: CDR1 SGHTA, CDR2 FQGNSA. V was cut by 5 bases and J by 3 bases, with 11 bases left in between. The CDR3 is made up of 13 amino acids. The CDR3 region has the DNA TGTGCCAGCAGCACTAGGAGCAGCTACGAGCAGTACTTC. Its translation is CASSTRSSYEQYF.

The chain employs TRBV5-1 and TRBJ2-3, with 15 bases that match TRBD2. The germline V gene has CDR1 SGHRS and CDR2 YFSETQ. V gave up 4 bases and J gave up 4 bases; unmatched junction bases: 7. CDR3 length: 17 residues. The CDR3 here is CASSPGLAGGWPDTQYF. CDR3 nucleotides: TGCGCCAGCAGCCCGGGACTAGCGGGAGGTTGGCCAGATACGCAGTATTTT.

V usage is TRBV20-1 and J usage is TRBJ2-2; tentatively, D is TRBD1 or TRBD2 (5 bases each). This CDR3 region has 17 residues. V was pared by 1 base and J by 2 bases, with 17 bases between. Germline V CDR1 and CDR2: DFQATT, SNEGSKA (reference sequence). CDR3 region: CSARGFAGTENTGELFF. CDR3 sequence (DNA): TGCAGTGCTAGAGGCTTCGCCGGGACCGAAAACACCGGGGAGCTGTTTTTT.

This clonotype was picked up a small number of times. The rearrangement links TRBV10-3 to TRBJ1-5, with 7 nucleotides matching TRBD1. There are 14 residues in the CDR3. CDR1 is ENHRY and CDR2 is SYGVKD in the germline V gene. V trimming: 2 bases; J trimming: 7 bases; junction bases outside the gene matches: 5. Here the CDR3 reads CAISERTGVQPQHF. The CDR3 DNA reads TGTGCCATCAGTGAGAGGACAGGAGTACAGCCCCAGCATTTT.